These 5 T cell receptor beta chains originate from one sample sequenced in a study of control samples from healthy donors and cancer patients. TCRdb's copy holds only in-frame clones and misses some; the assay was immunoSEQ multiplex PCR. The sample yields around 99,000 clones, 90% seen once. The source material was blood. These receptors were obtained from a human donor in good health. The donor label of this sample is uncertain.

The genes are TRBV5-5 and TRBJ1-5; D is uncertain. Trimming stripped 0 bases from V and 6 bases from J, with 7 bases between. Germline V CDR1 and CDR2: SGHKS, YYEKEE (reference sequence). The CDR3 length is 13 residues. The CDR3 bases are TGTGCCAGCAGCTTGGCCATGGTTCAGCCCCAGCATTTT. The encoded protein is CASSLAMVQPQHF. Full variable domain (outside the CDR3, taken from reference TRBV5-5 and TRBJ1-5): DAGVTQSPTHLIKTRGQQVTLRCSPISGHKSVSWYQQVLGQGPQFIFQYYEKEERGRGNFPDRFSARQFPNYSSELNVNALLLGDSALYLCASSLAMVQPQHFGDGTRLSIL.

This chain links TRBV5-5 with TRBJ1-4, with D unclear. The CDR3 totals 13 residues. Trimming shortened V by 3 bases and J by 8 bases, and 11 bases separated the two germline ends. Per the germline V gene, CDR1 is SGHKS and CDR2 is YYEKEE (reference sequence). The CDR3 sequence is CASSSDNREKLFF. In DNA form, the CDR3 reads TGTGCCAGCAGCTCCGACAATCGGGAAAAACTGTTTTTT.

The chain carries TRBV7-2 and TRBJ2-2; 8 positions match TRBD1. With V trimmed by 6 bases and J by 5 bases, 11 bases remained unmatched. The germline gives CDR1 SGHTA, CDR2 FQGNSA. The CDR3 has 16 residues. The DNA for the CDR3 is TGTGCCAGCAGGGGGGGCCAGACAGGGGCGACCGGGGAGCTGTTTTTT. It yields the protein CASRGGQTGATGELFF. Full variable domain (outside the CDR3, taken from reference TRBV7-2 and TRBJ2-2): GAGVSQSPSNKVTEKGKDVELRCDPISGHTALYWYRQSLGQGLEFLIYFQGNSAPDKSGLPSDRFSAERTGGSVSTLTIQRTQQEDSAVYLCASRGGQTGATGELFFGEGSRLTVL.

The sample holds one count of this clone. This chain links TRBV30 with TRBJ1-1; D perhaps matches TRBD1 (5 bases). The V end was cut by 8 bases, the J end by 0 bases, with 13 bases between. This CDR3 is built from 13 residues. Germline CDR1 GTSNPN, CDR2 SVGIG (reference sequence). In nucleotides, the CDR3 is TGTGCCGGTCAGACAGTCATGAACACTGAAGCTTTCTTT. Amino acid sequence: CAGQTVMNTEAFF.

This sequence joins TRBV7-8 and TRBJ2-3; 10 bases align to TRBD1. CDR3 length equals 21 residues. V shed 5 bases and J 0 bases; nucleotides not matched to a gene: 20. Looked up from germline, CDR1 is SGHVS and CDR2 is FQNEAQ. Here the CDR3 DNA reads TGTGCCAGCAGCGTCCACCACGCGACAGGGGGCGTTCGGGTCAGCACAGATACGCAGTATTTT. Its translation is CASSVHHATGGVRVSTDTQYF. The full variable domain, in which reference TRBV7-8 and TRBJ2-3 provide the parts outside the CDR3, is GAGVSQSPRYKVAKRGQDVALRCDPISGHVSLFWYQQALGQGPEFLTYFQNEAQLDKSGLPSDRFFAERPEGSVSTLKIQRTQQEDSAVYLCASSVHHATGGVRVSTDTQYFGPGTRLTVL.